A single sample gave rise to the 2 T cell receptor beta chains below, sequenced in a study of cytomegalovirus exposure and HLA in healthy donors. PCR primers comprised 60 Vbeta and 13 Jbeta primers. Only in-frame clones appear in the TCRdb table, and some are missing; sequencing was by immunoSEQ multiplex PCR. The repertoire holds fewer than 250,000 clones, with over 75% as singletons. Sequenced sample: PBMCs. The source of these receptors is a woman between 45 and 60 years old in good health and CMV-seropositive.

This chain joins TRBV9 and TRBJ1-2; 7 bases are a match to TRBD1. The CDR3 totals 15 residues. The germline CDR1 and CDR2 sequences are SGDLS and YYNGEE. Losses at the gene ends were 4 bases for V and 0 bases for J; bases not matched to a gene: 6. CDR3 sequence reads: CASSSGTDPNYGYTF. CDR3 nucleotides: TGTGCCAGCAGCTCCGGGACAGATCCTAACTATGGCTACACCTTC.

In nucleotides, the CDR3 is TGTGCCAGCAGCTTAGGCAGGGGTGATCAGCCCCAGCATTTT. This encodes CASSLGRGDQPQHF. The rearrangement joins TRBV7-9 to TRBJ1-5; the D gene is possibly TRBD1 (6 bases). Trimming shortened V by 1 base and J by 5 bases, and 9 bases separated the two germline ends. This CDR3 spans 14 amino acids. From germline, CDR1 is SEHNR and CDR2 FQNEAQ (reference sequence).